A single sample is the source of the 12 T cell receptor beta chains below, sequenced in a study of technical replicates of blood from four donors. Only in-frame clones appear in the TCRdb table, and some are missing; sequencing was by immunoSEQ multiplex PCR. The sample has under 100,000 clones; almost 96% are singletons. The sequenced sample consisted of T cells isolated from PBMCs. The receptors come from a human donor in good health.

This chain uses TRBV11-2 with TRBJ1-4; perhaps TRBD1 as D (6 bases). The ends were cut back, 4 bases at V and 0 bases at J, with 6 bases in the middle. Germline V lookup: CDR1 SGHAT, CDR2 FQNNGV. The CDR3 length is 14 residues. DNA of the CDR3: TGTGCCAGCAGCTGGGGGCCAACTAATGAAAAACTGTTTTTT. Translation: CASSWGPTNEKLFF.

This chain uses TRBV11-3 with TRBJ2-7; D is unclear. CDR3 length: 14 residues. CDR1 and CDR2 (germline): SGHNT, YENEEA. With 1 base removed from V and 2 bases from J, the gap between germline ends came to 9 bases. CDR3 nucleotide sequence: TGTGCCAGCAGCTTAGTCGCTGCTACCTACGAGCAGTACTTC. Translated, it gives CASSLVAATYEQYF.

The chain couples TRBV28 to TRBJ1-1; D uncertain. The CDR3 is 14 amino acids. With 2 bases removed from V and 4 bases from J, the gap between germline ends came to 11 bases. Germline loops: CDR1 MDHEN, CDR2 SYDVKM. The CDR3 sequence: CASSLSWAGTEAFF. For the CDR3, the DNA is TGTGCCAGCAGTTTAAGTTGGGCGGGCACTGAAGCTTTCTTT.

The chain uses TRBV6-5 and TRBJ2-7; TRBD1 might be the D (6 bases). The V and J ends lost 2 bases and 2 bases respectively, with 13 bases between them. The germline V gene encodes CDR1 MNHEY and CDR2 SVGAGI. This CDR3 is 15 amino acids long. CDR3 sequence (DNA): TGTGCCAGCAGTTACGGGACATCTACAACCTACGAGCAGTACTTC. The encoded protein is CASSYGTSTTYEQYF.

V is TRBV4-1 and J is TRBJ2-2; TRBD2 is a possible D gene (6 bases). This CDR3 is built from 17 residues. Germline V CDR1 and CDR2: MGHRA, YSYEKL. V lost 1 base and J lost 0, with 12 bases in between. This CDR3 is CASSQGSGGANTGELFF. CDR3 sequence (DNA): TGCGCCAGCAGCCAAGGGTCTGGAGGGGCGAACACCGGGGAGCTGTTTTTT.

Comment on this clone: Sequence at one end of the junction differs from germline and may be a read error. The chain carries TRBV27 and TRBJ1-3; tentatively, D is TRBD1 (5 bases). The CDR3 covers 14 residues. Germline V gene sequence: CDR1 MNHEY, CDR2 SMNVEV (reference sequence). CDR3 residues: CGGPPGKAGNTIYF. In DNA, the CDR3 is TGCGGGGGACCGCCGGGGAAGGCTGGAAACACCATATATTTT.

The J gene is TRBJ2-1, the V gene TRBV18, with 10 bases matching TRBD1. The CDR3 is 16 residues long. Germline V CDR1 and CDR2: KGHSH, LQKENI. Trimming at V came to 2 bases and at J to 2 bases, leaving 3 bases not matched to a gene. The CDR3 spells CASSPFGQGAYNEQFF. CDR3 nucleotides: TGTGCCAGCTCACCATTTGGACAGGGGGCCTACAATGAGCAGTTCTTC. The full variable domain, with the rest looked up from reference TRBV18 and TRBJ2-1, is NAGVMQNPRHLVRRRGQEARLRCSPMKGHSHVYWYRQLPEEGLKFMVYLQKENIIDESGMPKERFSAEFPKEGPSILRIQQVVRGDSAAYFCASSPFGQGAYNEQFFGPGTRLTVL.

The chain uses TRBV6-5 and TRBJ2-3; a weak D match, TRBD2 (5 bases). Looked up from germline, CDR1 is MNHEY and CDR2 is SVGAGI. The CDR3 runs 15 residues. V lost 2 bases and J 3 bases, leaving 12 bases between the germline ends. CDR3 protein: CASSYGELSTDTQYF. In nucleotides, the CDR3 is TGTGCCAGCAGTTACGGGGAGTTGAGTACAGATACGCAGTATTTT.

V is TRBV13 and J is TRBJ1-3; a possible D gene is TRBD1 (6 bases). From germline, CDR1 is PRHDT and CDR2 FYEKMQ (reference sequence). The CDR3 runs 18 residues. The ends were cut back, 2 bases at V and 0 bases at J, with 17 bases in the middle. The CDR3 nucleotides are TGTGCCAGCAGCTTAAGGGGGTTGGGCGGCCACTCTGGAAACACCATATATTTT. Encoded protein: CASSLRGLGGHSGNTIYF.

The chain carries TRBV7-9 and TRBJ2-3; maybe TRBD2 (5 bases). This CDR3 comprises 13 residues. Trimming left V 5 bases short and J 2 bases short, with 8 bases between. The germline gives CDR1 SEHNR, CDR2 FQNEAQ (reference sequence). CDR3 amino acids: CASSLGLTDTQYF. The CDR3 nucleotides read TGTGCCAGCAGCCTCGGACTCACAGATACGCAGTATTTT.

The chain carries TRBV10-2 and TRBJ2-7; 9 bases line up with TRBD1. J lost 5 bases, V lost 3 bases, and 5 bases had no gene match. The CDR3 extends over 14 amino acids. The germline V gene encodes CDR1 WSHSY and CDR2 SAAADI. The CDR3 DNA is TGCGCCAGCAGTGAACAGGGGGCGAGGGACGAGCAGTACTTC. This encodes CASSEQGARDEQYF.

This rearrangement joins TRBV4-1 to TRBJ2-5; 7 bases line up with TRBD2. The CDR3 has 16 residues. CDR1 is MGHRA and CDR2 is YSYEKL in the germline V gene. V lost 3 bases and J lost 3; bases outside the gene matches: 10. Here the CDR3 reads CASSQKSGGSKETQYF. The CDR3, as DNA: TGCGCCAGCAGCCAGAAGTCGGGCGGGAGTAAAGAGACCCAGTACTTC.